Reported below is one TCR beta chain. Its antigen specificity is not known. This may stem from a read error, because a much larger clone lies one nucleotide away. This specimen comes from a study of T cells in Graves' hyperthyroidism and ophthalmopathy (dated by TCRdb to the late 2010s). Some background on the complete study: Peripheral blood was sampled at the time of initial diagnosis, prior to any treatment. A discovery cohort of approximately 100 patients, about 40 with Graves' ophthalmopathy and about 58 with stable Graves' hyperthyroidism, was used to find distinguishing TCR V-J signatures. An independent validation cohort of some 18 hyperthyroidism patients and 17 patients who later progressed to ophthalmopathy tested prospective prediction of ophthalmopathy. The 95 to 100 discovery patients were randomly divided into training and test sets at a 7:3 ratio. Thyroid tissue and blood T-cell repertoires from six Graves' hyperthyroidism patients were also compared in the study. Following sampling, methimazole starting at 30 mg daily was given to hyperthyroidism patients, and high-dose intravenous methylprednisolone was given to ophthalmopathy patients. The paper reports TCR Vbeta CDR3 sequencing of 135 peripheral blood samples: around 41 ophthalmopathy, roughly 74 hyperthyroidism and roughly 17 progressor patients. Beyond this particular receptor, the publication reports: Sample size was not statistically predetermined, and blinding of investigators to group allocation was not performed. Most expanded thyroid clonotypes (frequency above 0.001) were also found in blood, which suggests that blood repertoires may mirror thyroid immune responses. A 13 V-J signature model separated ophthalmopathy from stable hyperthyroidism, with roughly 88% sensitivity and about 81% specificity in cross-validation and 80%/75% in testing. In validation, the model predicted progression to ophthalmopathy a median of about 5.9 months before onset, with approximately 71% sensitivity and roughly 77% specificity.

Graves' hyperthyroidism was defined as stable when no progression to ophthalmopathy occurred over 18 months of follow-up. Hyperthyroidism patients were newly diagnosed, had a disease duration of under 2 months, and were aged 18 to 65 years. The study excluded patients with uncontrolled infections, other autoimmune diseases, pregnancy or lactation. Diagnoses were established on the basis of clinical symptoms, serum thyroxine and TRAb, thyroid ultrasound, and orbital computed tomography. PBMCs were isolated from approximately 10 ml of fresh peripheral blood by Ficoll-Paque density gradient centrifugation. Total RNA was extracted using Trizol reagent, and RNA quality was assessed on an Agilent 2100 Bioanalyzer. The TCR beta CDR3 regions were amplified from the RNA transcripts. For the first round of RT-PCR on the TCR CDR3, the HTBI primer set was used together with the Qiagen OneStep RT-PCR kit. Libraries were constructed in a second round of multiplex PCR, after which size selection and purification were performed. Libraries were sequenced paired-end with 100 bp reads on an Illumina HiSeq2000. On the study's bioinformatics: SOAPnuke was used to process the raw data, throwing out any read that contained adapters or uncalled bases, had a mean Phred below 15, or lacked an exact constant-primer or identifier match. High-quality paired reads were merged using COPE v1.2.5, and each unique nucleotide sequence was defined as a clonotype. MiTCR v1.1 was used to align the clonotypes against IMGT TRBV, TRBD and TRBJ reference segments. Only V-J combinations with frequency above 0.0001, covering 99% to 99.2% of repertoires, were analysed. The TCS score was defined as the ratio of F50 (clonal expansion) to E x V (chaos), calculated using BLOSUM62-based TCRdist between CDR3 peptides within each V-J. Welch's t-statistics and random forest reduced just over 500 V-J features to roughly 13, which were used in a naive Bayes classifier (R e1071). Thyroid-blood repertoire similarity was quantified with the Morisita-Horn index. The public reads were quality trimmed at Q25 with fastp and then assembled into clones with MiXCR by TCRdb, keeping productive beta chains. Rows with a matching CDR3 protein are joined into one entry that keeps the most common DNA and genes. V and J calls and clone size were set by TCRdb, not the authors. A total of 600,000 to 800,000 distinct CDR3 sequences appear in this sample, about a third of them only once. Around 32% of the sample goes to the ten largest clones.

CDR3 length: 14 amino acids, cysteine to phenylalanine. Left in the record is the CDR3 DNA by itself, 42 bases read in frame from the first base. CDR1 and CDR2, looked up from the germline V gene, are SGDLS and YYNGEE. The receptor was isolated from a woman aged 40 to 49 with Graves' hyperthyroidism. The receptor chain draws on TRBV9 and TRBJ1-3; the D gene lacks a confident call. The sequencing sample was made of blood. The CDR3 reads as follows: CAGSVAFSGNTIYF. Read as DNA, the sequence is TGTGCCGGCAGCGTAGCCTTCTCTGGAAACACCATATATTTT.